Presented here are 2 T cell receptor beta chains from one specimen sequenced in a study of blood T cell repertoires in COVID-19. Only in-frame clones appear in the TCRdb table, and some are missing; sequencing was by immunoSEQ multiplex PCR. Altogether 200,000 to 250,000 clones are present, around 82% being singletons, with the ten largest covering around 3.5%. The sample taken for sequencing was PBMCs or T cells enriched from blood (not recorded which). Source of these receptors: a woman aged 40-49 years who had been exposed to COVID-19.

The chain joins TRBV5-1 to TRBJ2-5, with TRBD2 identical over 13 bases. Germline V gives CDR1 SGHRS, CDR2 YFSETQ. This CDR3 spans 16 amino acids. V shed 3 bases, J shed 4 bases, and the junction held 6 bases outside the gene matches. The CDR3, as DNA: TGCGCCAGCAGCTCCACCGGGACTAGCGGGGTAGAGACCCAGTACTTC. It codes for CASSSTGTSGVETQYF.

The chain combines TRBV7-3 with TRBJ2-4; D may be TRBD2 (5 bases). This CDR3 contains 15 residues. Germline V gene sequence: CDR1 SGHTA, CDR2 FQGTGA. Trimming stripped 5 bases from V and 5 bases from J, with 16 bases between. CDR3 region: CASSVLPGTENIQYF. As DNA, the CDR3 is TGTGCCAGCAGCGTACTACCGGGAACCGAAAACATTCAGTACTTC.